These 9 T cell receptor beta chains originate from one sample sequenced in a study of blood T cell repertoires in COVID-19. Only in-frame clones appear in the TCRdb table, and some are missing; sequencing was by immunoSEQ multiplex PCR. The sample contains some 110,000 clones, roughly nine tenths of which appear only once. Material for sequencing was peripheral blood. The receptors here all came from a human donor in a cohort sampled during active COVID-19.

This clone appeared a few times. The rearrangement joins TRBV6-6 to TRBJ1-2, with a tentative D call TRBD1 (6 bases). Germline V gene sequence: CDR1 MNHNY, CDR2 SVGAGI (reference sequence). This CDR3 region has 14 residues. Deletions cut 4 bases from V and 6 bases from J, with 15 bases between. CDR3 nucleotide sequence: TGTGCCAGCAGTTGGGGGCAGACTGACCATGGCTACACCTTC. Translating it yields CASSWGQTDHGYTF.

CDR3 bases: TGTGCCAGCAGTGAACGGACAGGGAGGACTGAAGCTTTCTTT. As protein: CASSERTGRTEAFF. The V and J genes are TRBV2 and TRBJ1-1; 8 bases match TRBD1. Germline V gene data show CDR1 as SNHLY and CDR2 as FYNNEI. This CDR3 spans 14 amino acids. V lost 2 bases, J lost 5 bases, and 4 bases stayed unmatched.

The J gene is TRBJ1-3, the V gene TRBV9, with D possibly being TRBD1 (5 bases). This CDR3 has 18 amino acids. Trimming removed 4 bases from V and 0 bases from J, with 20 bases in between. The germline V gene encodes CDR1 SGDLS and CDR2 YYNGEE. In nucleotides, the CDR3 is TGTGCCAGCAGCCCGCAGCCAGGGCCTTTTTACTCTGGAAACACCATATATTTT. It specifies CASSPQPGPFYSGNTIYF.

This sequence joins TRBV7-8 and TRBJ2-1; D ambiguous. CDR1 and CDR2 (germline): SGHVS, FQNEAQ. The CDR3 sequence is 12 residues long. V gave up 4 bases and J gave up 8 bases, with 9 bases separating them. This CDR3 reads CASSSVSYEQFF. In DNA, the CDR3 is TGTGCCAGCAGCTCGGTCTCATATGAGCAGTTCTTC.

The J gene is TRBJ2-3, the V gene TRBV6-4; 12 bases map to TRBD2. The CDR3 consists of 15 residues. Germline CDR1 reads MRHNA; CDR2 reads SNTAGT. V lost 0 bases, J lost 6 bases, and 1 base stayed unmatched. DNA for the CDR3: TGTGCCAGCAGTGACTCTGGACTAGCGGGGGATACGCAGTATTTT. It encodes CASSDSGLAGDTQYF.

The CDR3 DNA reads as TGTGCCAGCAGCCCGAGGGGGAGCCCCTCCTACGAGCAGTACTTC. This sequence encodes CASSPRGSPSYEQYF. J is TRBJ2-7 and V is TRBV6-2 or TRBV6-3, with a possible D match to TRBD1 (6 bases). The CDR3 extends over 15 amino acids. Germline-derived CDR1 and CDR2 are MNHEY and SVGEGT. Trimming removed 6 bases from V and 0 bases from J, with 15 bases in between.

V usage is TRBV4-3 and J usage is TRBJ2-1; the match to TRBD2 covers 13 bases. The J segment lost 9 bases and the V segment lost 0 bases, leaving 8 bases of the junction unmatched. Germline CDR1 is LGHNA and CDR2 is YSLEER. The CDR3 runs to 17 residues. In nucleotides, the CDR3 is TGCGCCAGCAGCCAAGATTCCTGGACTAGCGGGAGTACTGAGCAGTTCTTC. As protein: CASSQDSWTSGSTEQFF.

The gene calls are TRBV5-6 and TRBJ2-5; D possibly corresponds to TRBD2 (6 bases). The V gene's germline CDR1 is SGHDT and CDR2 YYEEEE. V was cut by 0 bases and J by 5 bases, with 11 bases left in between. This CDR3 comprises 14 residues. The DNA for the CDR3 is TGTGCCAGCAGCTTGGGTGCAGGGAGGGAGACCCAGTACTTC. It encodes CASSLGAGRETQYF.

V and J are TRBV5-6 and TRBJ2-7, with D possibly being TRBD1 (6 bases). The CDR3 has 13 residues. Trimming took off 2 bases at V and 4 bases at J, with 10 bases between the two ends. The germline gives CDR1 SGHDT, CDR2 YYEEEE. The CDR3, as DNA: TGTGCCAGCAGCTTCCCTCAGGGGTACGAGCAGTACTTC. Amino acid sequence: CASSFPQGYEQYF.